The rows below give T cell receptor beta chains drawn from one sample of a study of cytotoxic CD8 clonotypes in ibrutinib-treated CLL. Libraries were prepared by immunoSEQ multiplex PCR; TCRdb keeps only in-frame clonotypes and omits some of them. The sample has 20,000 to 25,000 clones; over 65% are singletons. This sample comprised PBMCs, obtained after 12 months of ibrutinib treatment. The receptors were sampled from a human donor with chronic lymphocytic leukemia. CDR3s include the opening cysteine and the closing phenylalanine or tryptophan. Fields, in order: V gene, clone size, J gene, CDR3 length, D gene, CDR3 protein, CDR3 DNA. The D gene is left open where the match is weak. Expanded clones get a size class; other rows say once, few or many, or leave the size out.

v_gene: TRBV15; abundance: .; j_gene: TRBJ1-4; len: 14; d_gene: .; CDR3aa: CATSRGNQEEKLFF; CDR3nt: TGTGCCACCAGCAGAGGGAACCAAGAAGAAAAACTGTTTTTT
v_gene: TRBV7-3; abundance: .; j_gene: TRBJ2-2; len: 17; d_gene: TRBD2; CDR3aa: CASSLDGSGGPPGELFF; CDR3nt: TGTGCCAGCAGCTTAGATGGTAGCGGGGGGCCCCCCGGGGAGCTGTTTTTT
v_gene: TRBV7-3; abundance: few; j_gene: TRBJ1-6; len: 13; d_gene: .; CDR3aa: CASSLSPNSPLHF; CDR3nt: TGTGCCAGCAGCTTAAGTCCTAATTCACCCCTCCACTTT
v_gene: TRBV6-6; abundance: few; j_gene: TRBJ1-2; len: 13; d_gene: TRBD1; CDR3aa: CASSRQGRNGYTF; CDR3nt: TGTGCCAGCAGCCGACAGGGTAGAAATGGCTACACCTTC
v_gene: TRBV9; abundance: .; j_gene: TRBJ2-7; len: 13; d_gene: .; CDR3aa: CASSLSRVGEQYF; CDR3nt: TGTGCCAGCAGCCTTAGCCGGGTGGGCGAGCAGTACTTC
v_gene: TRBV4-1; abundance: .; j_gene: TRBJ1-3; len: 15; d_gene: TRBD1; CDR3aa: CASSQDSGGGNTIYF; CDR3nt: TGCGCCAGCAGCCAAGATTCAGGGGGCGGAAACACCATATATTTT
v_gene: TRBV9; abundance: .; j_gene: TRBJ1-1; len: 15; d_gene: .; CDR3aa: CASSVVSGMNTEAFF; CDR3nt: TGTGCCAGCAGCGTAGTCTCGGGGATGAACACTGAAGCTTTCTTT
v_gene: TRBV4-1; abundance: few; j_gene: TRBJ2-2; len: 15; d_gene: .; CDR3aa: CASSQQASNTGELFF; CDR3nt: TGCGCCAGCAGCCAACAGGCCTCGAACACCGGGGAGCTGTTTTTT
v_gene: TRBV7-9; abundance: .; j_gene: TRBJ1-5; len: 15; d_gene: .; CDR3aa: CASSLDSSGNQPQHF; CDR3nt: TGTGCCAGCAGCTTAGACAGTTCCGGTAATCAGCCCCAGCATTTT
v_gene: TRBV18; abundance: .; j_gene: TRBJ1-5; len: 13; d_gene: .; CDR3aa: CATSIDRDQPQHF; CDR3nt: TGTGCCACCTCAATTGACAGAGATCAGCCCCAGCATTTT
v_gene: TRBV7-9; abundance: .; j_gene: TRBJ2-3; len: 15; d_gene: .; CDR3aa: CASSSLGGSTDTQYF; CDR3nt: TGTGCCAGCAGCTCGCTTGGGGGATCCACAGATACGCAGTATTTT
v_gene: TRBV4-1; abundance: .; j_gene: TRBJ1-2; len: 17; d_gene: .; CDR3aa: CASSQEWSGRYVDGYTF; CDR3nt: TGCGCCAGCAGCCAAGAGTGGTCGGGGCGTTATGTCGATGGCTACACCTTC
v_gene: TRBV28; abundance: .; j_gene: TRBJ1-2; len: 12; d_gene: .; CDR3aa: CASSGMYYGYTF; CDR3nt: TGTGCCAGCAGCGGGATGTACTATGGCTACACCTTC
v_gene: TRBV27; abundance: .; j_gene: TRBJ2-7; len: 13; d_gene: .; CDR3aa: CASMGGASYEQYF; CDR3nt: TGTGCCAGCATGGGCGGGGCGTCCTACGAGCAGTACTTC
v_gene: TRBV11-2; abundance: .; j_gene: TRBJ2-5; len: 15; d_gene: .; CDR3aa: CASSLDGQLQETQYF; CDR3nt: TGTGCCAGCAGCTTAGATGGGCAGCTTCAAGAGACCCAGTACTTC
v_gene: TRBV7-3; abundance: .; j_gene: TRBJ1-1; len: 15; d_gene: .; CDR3aa: CASSLINSGGTEAFF; CDR3nt: TGTGCCAGCAGCTTAATAAATTCTGGGGGGACTGAAGCTTTCTTT
v_gene: TRBV2; abundance: .; j_gene: TRBJ2-5; len: 15; d_gene: .; CDR3aa: CASRGDGKGEETQYF; CDR3nt: TGTGCCAGCAGAGGCGACGGCAAAGGGGAAGAGACCCAGTACTTC
v_gene: TRBV6-1; abundance: .; j_gene: TRBJ2-7; len: 14; d_gene: TRBD1; CDR3aa: CASSGAGGWNEQYF; CDR3nt: TGTGCCAGCAGTGGGGCAGGGGGCTGGAACGAGCAGTACTTC
v_gene: TRBV11-2; abundance: .; j_gene: TRBJ2-7; len: 16; d_gene: TRBD1; CDR3aa: CASSLEGSGTGYEQYF; CDR3nt: TGTGCCAGCAGCTTAGAAGGGAGTGGGACAGGGTACGAGCAGTACTTC
v_gene: TRBV11-3; abundance: .; j_gene: TRBJ2-1; len: 12; d_gene: .; CDR3aa: CASSSGINEQFF; CDR3nt: TGTGCCAGCAGCTCTGGGATTAATGAGCAGTTCTTC
v_gene: TRBV11-2; abundance: .; j_gene: TRBJ2-7; len: 11; d_gene: .; CDR3aa: CASSLGHEQYF; CDR3nt: TGTGCCAGCAGCTTAGGCCACGAGCAGTACTTC
v_gene: TRBV5-4; abundance: .; j_gene: TRBJ1-2; len: 11; d_gene: .; CDR3aa: CASSLGWGYTF; CDR3nt: TGTGCCAGCAGCTTGGGTTGGGGGTACACCTTC
v_gene: TRBV7-3; abundance: .; j_gene: TRBJ2-2; len: 13; d_gene: .; CDR3aa: CASSLVRGRELFF; CDR3nt: TGTGCCAGCAGCTTAGTACGGGGAAGGGAGCTGTTTTTT
v_gene: TRBV30; abundance: few; j_gene: TRBJ1-6; len: 16; d_gene: TRBD1; CDR3aa: CAWRGGTGTGTSPLHF; CDR3nt: TGTGCCTGGAGGGGAGGTACCGGGACAGGCACTTCACCCCTCCACTTT
v_gene: TRBV18; abundance: .; j_gene: TRBJ2-6; len: 14; d_gene: .; CDR3aa: CASSRVSGANVLTF; CDR3nt: TGTGCCAGCTCAAGAGTATCTGGGGCCAACGTCCTGACTTTC
v_gene: TRBV30; abundance: once; j_gene: TRBJ2-5; len: 11; d_gene: .; CDR3aa: CAWEGRETQYF; CDR3nt: TGTGCCTGGGAAGGGCGGGAGACCCAGTACTTC
v_gene: TRBV30; abundance: .; j_gene: TRBJ1-4; len: 15; d_gene: .; CDR3aa: CAWSVLGFVKEKLFF; CDR3nt: TGTGCCTGGAGTGTACTTGGGTTCGTTAAGGAAAAACTGTTTTTT
v_gene: TRBV2; abundance: .; j_gene: TRBJ2-6; len: 17; d_gene: TRBD1; CDR3aa: CASGSRTGGSGANVLTF; CDR3nt: TGTGCCAGCGGGTCCAGGACAGGGGGATCTGGGGCCAACGTCCTGACTTTC
v_gene: TRBV5-4; abundance: few; j_gene: TRBJ1-2; len: 13; d_gene: .; CDR3aa: CASRDGGYYGYTF; CDR3nt: TGTGCCAGCAGAGATGGGGGGTACTATGGCTACACCTTC
v_gene: TRBV18; abundance: once; j_gene: TRBJ1-1; len: 13; d_gene: .; CDR3aa: CASSPKQDTEAFF; CDR3nt: TGTGCCAGCTCACCAAAACAGGACACTGAAGCTTTCTTT
v_gene: TRBV5-4; abundance: .; j_gene: TRBJ2-3; len: 16; d_gene: TRBD2; CDR3aa: CASSLVSASGEDTQYF; CDR3nt: TGTGCCAGCAGCTTGGTGTCGGCTAGCGGGGAGGATACGCAGTATTTT
v_gene: TRBV28; abundance: .; j_gene: TRBJ2-7; len: 17; d_gene: TRBD1; CDR3aa: CASRTTGGGVASYEQYF; CDR3nt: TGTGCCAGCAGGACGACAGGGGGCGGAGTAGCGTCCTACGAGCAGTACTTC
v_gene: TRBV2; abundance: .; j_gene: TRBJ1-5; len: 14; d_gene: .; CDR3aa: CASMPLARNQPQHF; CDR3nt: TGTGCCAGCATGCCCTTGGCCCGGAATCAGCCCCAGCATTTT
v_gene: TRBV19; abundance: once; j_gene: TRBJ1-5; len: 14; d_gene: .; CDR3aa: CASSLLPDNQPQHF; CDR3nt: TGTGCCAGTAGCCTCCTCCCAGACAATCAGCCCCAGCATTTT
v_gene: TRBV11-2; abundance: .; j_gene: TRBJ2-2; len: 16; d_gene: TRBD1; CDR3aa: CASSDQGALDTGELFF; CDR3nt: TGTGCCAGCAGCGACCAGGGGGCATTAGACACCGGGGAGCTGTTTTTT
v_gene: TRBV5-1; abundance: .; j_gene: TRBJ2-3; len: 16; d_gene: .; CDR3aa: CASSLLAAGGTDTQYF; CDR3nt: TGCGCCAGCAGCTTGCTGGCCGCGGGTGGCACAGATACGCAGTATTTT
v_gene: TRBV9; abundance: .; j_gene: TRBJ1-3; len: 18; d_gene: .; CDR3aa: CASSRSIPSRSSGNTIYF; CDR3nt: TGTGCCAGCAGCCGATCCATCCCCTCGAGGAGCTCTGGAAACACCATATATTTT
v_gene: TRBV30; abundance: .; j_gene: TRBJ1-4; len: 15; d_gene: TRBD1; CDR3aa: CAWLDRWSAGQKLFF; CDR3nt: TGTGCCTGGTTGGACAGGTGGTCAGCAGGTCAAAAACTGTTTTTT